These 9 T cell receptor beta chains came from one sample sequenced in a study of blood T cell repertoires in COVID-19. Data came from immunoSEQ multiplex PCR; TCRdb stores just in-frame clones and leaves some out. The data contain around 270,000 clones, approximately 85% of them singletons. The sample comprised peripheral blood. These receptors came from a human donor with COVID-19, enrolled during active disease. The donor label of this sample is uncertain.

The DNA of the CDR3 is TGTGCCAGCAGCTGGGGCGGGGCTAGCACAGATACGCAGTATTTT. Its protein is CASSWGGASTDTQYF. V and J are TRBV2 and TRBJ2-3; tentative D call: TRBD2 (6 bases). Germline V gives CDR1 SNHLY, CDR2 FYNNEI. The CDR3 contains 15 residues. Trimming removed 6 bases at V and 0 bases at J, with 13 bases between. Full variable domain (rest looked up from reference TRBV2 and TRBJ2-3): EPEVTQTPSHQVTQMGQEVILRCVPISNHLYFYWYRQILGQKVEFLVSFYNNEISEKSEIFDDQFSVERPDGSNFTLKIRSTKLEDSAMYFCASSWGGASTDTQYFGPGTRLTVL.

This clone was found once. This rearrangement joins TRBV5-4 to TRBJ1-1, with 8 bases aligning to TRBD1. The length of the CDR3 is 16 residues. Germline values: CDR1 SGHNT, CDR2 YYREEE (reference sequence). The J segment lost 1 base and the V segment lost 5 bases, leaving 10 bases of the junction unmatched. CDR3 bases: TGTGCCAGCAGATCTGATCAGGGGGCTTGGAACACTGAAGCTTTCTTT. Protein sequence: CASRSDQGAWNTEAFF.

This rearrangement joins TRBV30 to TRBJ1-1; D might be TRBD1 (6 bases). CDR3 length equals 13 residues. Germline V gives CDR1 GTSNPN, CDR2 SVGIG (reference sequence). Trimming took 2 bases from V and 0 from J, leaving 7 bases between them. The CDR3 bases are TGTGCCTGGAGTAGGACAGTGAACACTGAAGCTTTCTTT. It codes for CAWSRTVNTEAFF.

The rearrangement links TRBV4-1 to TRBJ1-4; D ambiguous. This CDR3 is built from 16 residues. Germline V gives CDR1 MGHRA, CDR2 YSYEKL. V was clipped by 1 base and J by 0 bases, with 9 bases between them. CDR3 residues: CASSQVEIATNEKLFF. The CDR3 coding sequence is TGCGCCAGCAGCCAAGTGGAGATTGCAACTAATGAAAAACTGTTTTTT.

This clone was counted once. In DNA, the CDR3 is TGTGCCAGCAGCCTATCCCCCGGGAGCACCTATGGCTACACCTTC. This translates into CASSLSPGSTYGYTF. The rearrangement links TRBV6-5 to TRBJ1-2; D gene unclear. CDR1 is MNHEY and CDR2 is SVGAGI in the germline V gene. The V end lost 6 bases, the J end lost 4 bases, and 18 bases lay between the germline ends. This CDR3 is 15 amino acids long.

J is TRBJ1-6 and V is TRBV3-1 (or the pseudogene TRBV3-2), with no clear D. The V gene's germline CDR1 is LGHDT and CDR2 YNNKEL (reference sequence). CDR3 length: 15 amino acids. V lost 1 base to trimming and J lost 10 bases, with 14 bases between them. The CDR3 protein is CASSQVSGPSSPLHF. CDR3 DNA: TGTGCCAGCAGCCAAGTTTCAGGTCCCTCATCACCCCTCCACTTT.

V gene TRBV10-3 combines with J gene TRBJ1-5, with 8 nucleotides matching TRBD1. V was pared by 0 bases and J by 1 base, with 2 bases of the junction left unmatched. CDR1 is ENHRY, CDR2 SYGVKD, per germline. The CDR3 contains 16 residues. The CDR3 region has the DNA TGTGCCATCAGTGAGTCGACAGGGGTAAGCAATCAGCCCCAGCATTTT. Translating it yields CAISESTGVSNQPQHF.

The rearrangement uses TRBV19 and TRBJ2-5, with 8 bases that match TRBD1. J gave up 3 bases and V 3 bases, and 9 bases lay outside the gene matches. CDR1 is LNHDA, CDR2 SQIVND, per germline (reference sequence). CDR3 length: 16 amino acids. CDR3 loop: CASSILPGQGEETQYF. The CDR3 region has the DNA TGTGCCAGTAGTATCCTCCCCGGACAGGGTGAAGAGACCCAGTACTTC.

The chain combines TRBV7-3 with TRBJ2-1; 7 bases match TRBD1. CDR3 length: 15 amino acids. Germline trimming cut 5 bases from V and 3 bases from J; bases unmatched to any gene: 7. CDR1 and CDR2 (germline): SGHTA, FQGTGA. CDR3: CASSPQGPNYNEQFF. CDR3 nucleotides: TGTGCCAGCAGCCCACAGGGGCCCAACTACAATGAGCAGTTCTTC.